The clone carrying this T cell receptor (beta chain) was picked up a small number of times. Per germline, CDR1 SGHRS and CDR2 YFSETQ. V dropped 4 bases and J dropped 2 bases, with 13 bases sitting between them. This CDR3 comprises 15 residues. The sample belongs to a study of blood T cell repertoires in COVID-19. Data came from immunoSEQ multiplex PCR; TCRdb stores just in-frame clones and leaves some out. The data show 300,000 to 350,000 clones, over 70% seen once. The sequencing input was peripheral blood. The clonotype originates from a man under 40 with active or convalescent COVID-19. This chain connects TRBV5-1 to TRBJ1-3; no definite D call. CDR3: CASSTLSNAGNTIYF. The CDR3 DNA is TGCGCCAGCAGCACGCTATCTAACGCTGGAAACACCATATATTTT.